This T cell receptor (beta chain) was captured by sequencing in a study of blood T cell repertoires in COVID-19. About the study: COVID-19 samples from acute and convalescent phases originated in the United States, Italy and Spain. T cells, B-cell-depleted T cells, or PBMCs provided the cDNA or gDNA that served as material.

Assay: immunoSEQ multiplex PCR; the TCRdb copy retains only in-frame clones and omits some. In the table there are about 260,000 clones, approximately 83% of which are singletons. The CDR3 contains 16 residues. After removal of 4 bases from V and 4 bases from J, the junction contained 5 bases not matched to a gene. CDR1 and CDR2 (germline): KGHDR, SFDVKD. This chain uses TRBV24-1 with TRBJ2-7; 14 bases map to TRBD2. The receptor's source is a human donor in a cohort sampled during active COVID-19. Material for sequencing was peripheral blood. The CDR3 nucleotides read TGTGCCACCAGTGAAGGGACTAGCGGGAGATGTTACGAGCAGTACTTC. The encoded protein is CATSEGTSGRCYEQYF.